This T cell receptor beta chain was profiled in a study of blood T cell repertoires in COVID-19. For the study at large: From T cells, B-cell-depleted T cells, or PBMCs came the material, which was cDNA or gDNA.

Some clones are missing from TCRdb's copy, which holds only in-frame ones; the method was immunoSEQ multiplex PCR. The repertoire holds just under 20,000 clones, approximately 85% seen once, with roughly 30% in the top ten. Germline values: CDR1 ENHRY, CDR2 SYGVKD. The length of the CDR3 is 16 residues. The V gene lost 0 bases and the J gene lost 0 bases, with 9 bases spanning the gap. The sequence came from a human donor with active COVID-19. The donor label of this sample is uncertain. The chain couples TRBV10-3 to TRBJ1-5, with a tentative D call TRBD1 (5 bases). The sample consisted of peripheral blood. CDR3 loop: CAISESGGDSNQPQHF. The DNA for the CDR3 is TGTGCCATCAGTGAGTCGGGGGGTGATAGCAATCAGCCCCAGCATTTT.